Shown below are 29 T cell receptor beta chains from a single sample sequenced in a study of a mutant IDH1 vaccine in newly diagnosed glioma (dated by TCRdb to the early 2020s). The sample's time point label is to be understood as: baseline, week 1 (first vaccination visit). The sample's treatment or condition, from its label and the paper: pre-vaccination baseline after standard-of-care therapy. The method behind the library was the immunoSEQ multiplex PCR assay. The table comes from immuneACCESS by way of TCRdb, which keeps in-frame sequences with V and J called. Part of the clones is missing from these tables; in studies checked, under half for an unresolved V gene and the rest for unknown reasons. In all, the sample holds roughly 21,000 clones, and under 85% of those were seen once. About 5% of the sample belongs to the ten largest clones. The sequencing used PBMCs, collected from a glioma patient treated with radiotherapy, temozolomide or both. The receptors shown here come from a middle-aged man with glioma.

V gene TRBV10-3 combines with J gene TRBJ2-1; 14 bases match TRBD2. The CDR3 loop spans 17 amino acids. V gave up 3 bases and J gave up 4 bases; unmatched junction bases: 5. Germline CDR1 reads ENHRY; CDR2 reads SYGVKD. CDR3 nucleotide sequence: TGTGCCATCAGTGATGGGACTAGCGGGAGAAAGTACAATGAGCAGTTCTTC. It specifies CAISDGTSGRKYNEQFF.

V is TRBV7-9 and J is TRBJ2-1; 8 bases line up with TRBD1. Germline lookup yields CDR1 SEHNR and CDR2 FQNEAQ (reference sequence). The CDR3 extends over 12 amino acids. J lost 9 bases, V lost 4 bases, and 2 bases had no gene match. CDR3: CASSSTGGEQFF. In DNA, the CDR3 is TGTGCCAGCAGCTCCACAGGGGGTGAGCAGTTCTTC.

This clone was observed a single time. This chain uses TRBV7-2 with TRBJ2-7; D uncertain. Germline values: CDR1 SGHTA, CDR2 FQGNSA. The CDR3 covers 15 residues. Trimming pared 0 bases from V and 0 bases from J, leaving 9 bases between. CDR3 residues: CASSLARRSSYEQYF. The CDR3 DNA is TGTGCCAGCAGCTTAGCAAGAAGAAGCTCCTACGAGCAGTACTTC.

This chain links TRBV2 with TRBJ1-1; 7 nucleotides match TRBD1. CDR3 length: 15 amino acids. Germline CDR1 and CDR2: SNHLY and FYNNEI. Losses at the gene ends were 6 bases for V and 12 bases for J; bases not matched to a gene: 19. The CDR3 region has the DNA TGTGCCAGCAGCCACAAGGAACAGGGGCCCATAGATCCTTTCTTT. Protein sequence: CASSHKEQGPIDPFF.

The V call is TRBV5-1, the J call TRBJ1-5; 7 bases match TRBD1. Germline lookup yields CDR1 SGHRS and CDR2 YFSETQ. CDR3 length: 16 amino acids. V trimming: 0 bases; J trimming: 0 bases; junction bases outside the gene matches: 3. CDR3 DNA: TGCGCCAGCAGCTTGGGACCAGGGGGTAGCAATCAGCCCCAGCATTTT. It specifies CASSLGPGGSNQPQHF.

The rearrangement links TRBV9 to TRBJ2-7; D could derive from TRBD1 or TRBD2 (6 bases each). The CDR3 is 11 residues long. V gave up 7 bases and J gave up 4 bases, with 9 bases separating them. Germline CDR1 is SGDLS and CDR2 is YYNGEE. The CDR3 spells CASEGGYEQYF. The CDR3 region has the DNA TGTGCCAGCGAGGGGGGTTACGAGCAGTACTTC.

J is TRBJ1-5 and V is TRBV7-5. TRBV7-5 is an annotated pseudogene. The CDR3 has 14 residues. The CDR3 sequence: CARSLACTNQPQHF. DNA of the CDR3: TGTGCCAGAAGCTTAGCCTGTACCAATCAGCCCCAGCATTTT.

The CDR3 nucleotides read TGTGCCAGCAGCCCGGGACTACAAAAGACCCAGTACTTC. It codes for CASSPGLQKTQYF. The chain links TRBV14 to TRBJ2-5; TRBD2 agrees at 7 bases. Germline CDR1 is SGHDN and CDR2 is FVKESK. J was trimmed by 6 bases and V by 4 bases; bases with no gene match: 5. This CDR3 comprises 13 residues. The full variable domain, with the rest looked up from reference TRBV14 and TRBJ2-5, is EAGVTQFPSHSVIEKGQTVTLRCDPISGHDNLYWYRRVMGKEIKFLLHFVKESKQDESGMPNNRFLAERTGGTYSTLKVQPAELEDSGVYFCASSPGLQKTQYFGPGTRLLVL.

The rearrangement joins TRBV28 to TRBJ1-1, with D perhaps matching TRBD1 (5 bases). The V end lost 2 bases, the J end lost 4 bases, and 17 bases lay between the germline ends. Per the germline V gene, CDR1 is MDHEN and CDR2 is SYDVKM. The CDR3 has 16 amino acids. The CDR3 spells CASSLPLEGLGTEAFF. The CDR3 DNA reads TGTGCCAGCAGTTTACCCCTGGAGGGGTTAGGCACTGAAGCTTTCTTT.

The chain recombines TRBV6-6 with TRBJ1-2, with D unresolved. The CDR3 runs 15 residues. Germline V gene sequence: CDR1 MNHNY, CDR2 SVGAGI (reference sequence). The ends were cut back, 7 bases at V and 7 bases at J, with 22 bases in the middle. CDR3 protein: CASTTLQESGRGYTF. The CDR3 DNA reads as TGTGCCAGCACCACGCTCCAGGAGTCGGGTCGTGGCTACACCTTC.

DNA for the CDR3: TGTGCCTGGAGTGTCCATGACCAGGGTGGTGGCTACACCTTC. It translates to CAWSVHDQGGGYTF. J is TRBJ1-2 and V is TRBV30; D is perhaps TRBD1 (5 bases). CDR3 size: 14 residues. Germline CDR1 is GTSNPN and CDR2 is SVGIG (reference sequence). V was cut by 0 bases and J by 7 bases, with 15 bases left in between.

The gene calls are TRBV29-1 and TRBJ2-7, with TRBD1 matching 11 bases. In germline, CDR1 is SQVTM, CDR2 ANQGSEA. The length of the CDR3 is 21 residues. V lost 0 bases to trimming and J lost 0 bases; unmatched junction nucleotides: 19. The CDR3 nucleotides are TGCAGCGTTGAAGATCGTGGGACAGGGGGTTGGGGGCGGGAGTCCTCCTACGAGCAGTACGTC. Translated: CSVEDRGTGGWGRESSYEQYV.

This clone was counted a single time. This chain uses TRBV27 with TRBJ2-2; D not resolved. There are 13 residues in the CDR3. Deletions cut 6 bases from V and 6 bases from J, with 11 bases between. Per the germline V gene, CDR1 is MNHEY and CDR2 is SMNVEV (reference sequence). The DNA of the CDR3 is TGTGCCAGCAGCCCCGTTTCGTCCGGGGAGCTGTTTTTT. Translated, it gives CASSPVSSGELFF.

V is TRBV30 and J is TRBJ1-2; 7 bases align to TRBD1. This CDR3 comprises 13 residues. Germline V gene sequence: CDR1 GTSNPN, CDR2 SVGIG (reference sequence). Trimming removed 4 bases from V and 8 bases from J; junction bases left unmatched: 10. The CDR3: CAWTRGGTEGYTF. CDR3 nucleotide sequence: TGTGCCTGGACCCGGGGGGGGACAGAGGGCTACACCTTC.

V usage is TRBV5-1 and J usage is TRBJ2-3; D gene uncertain. The CDR3 spans 16 residues. The V end lost 0 bases, the J end lost 0 bases, and 11 bases lay between the germline ends. The germline gives CDR1 SGHRS, CDR2 YFSETQ. In DNA form, the CDR3 reads TGCGCCAGCAGCTTGGAGGGAAGGGCTAGCACAGATACGCAGTATTTT. It codes for CASSLEGRASTDTQYF.

The CDR3 loop reads CASSSRYSSTDTQYF. The CDR3, as DNA: TGTGCCAGCAGCTCCCGCTACTCTAGCACAGATACGCAGTATTTT. This sequence joins TRBV7-9 and TRBJ2-3; D remains ambiguous. This CDR3 is built from 15 residues. The ends were cut back, 4 bases at V and 0 bases at J, with 11 bases in the middle. The germline gives CDR1 SEHNR, CDR2 FQNEAQ (reference sequence).

V gene TRBV30 combines with J gene TRBJ2-1; the match to TRBD2 covers 8 bases. CDR3 length equals 19 residues. With V trimmed by 2 bases and J by 4 bases, 19 bases remained unmatched. Per the germline V gene, CDR1 is GTSNPN and CDR2 is SVGIG (reference sequence). The chain's CDR3 is CAWSIIYLTPGLEYNEQFF. For the CDR3, the DNA is TGTGCCTGGAGTATAATCTACCTAACCCCGGGACTAGAATACAATGAGCAGTTCTTC.

This sequence joins TRBV5-6 and TRBJ2-1; 9 bases agree with TRBD2. Losses at the gene ends were 4 bases for V and 3 bases for J; bases not matched to a gene: 8. Germline CDR1 reads SGHDT; CDR2 reads YYEEEE. This CDR3 comprises 16 residues. The CDR3 DNA reads as TGTGCCAGCAGCACAGTGCGGGGGGGGGTCTACAATGAGCAGTTCTTC. It yields the protein CASSTVRGGVYNEQFF.

The chain links TRBV5-1 to TRBJ1-4, with TRBD1 matching 7 bases. The CDR3 is made up of 15 amino acids. With V trimmed by 1 base and J by 8 bases, 8 bases remained unmatched. Germline V lookup: CDR1 SGHRS, CDR2 YFSETQ. The chain's CDR3 is CASSLWGGQDEKLFF. Written as DNA, the CDR3 is TGCGCCAGCAGCTTGTGGGGCGGACAGGACGAAAAACTGTTTTTT.

The chain links TRBV10-1 to TRBJ2-3; possible D gene TRBD1, 5 bases. The CDR3 loop spans 16 amino acids. Germline V lookup: CDR1 WNHNN, CDR2 SYGVQD (reference sequence). Between the trimmed V and J ends, which lost 3 bases and 2 bases, there was a span of 15 bases. CDR3 loop: CASSDPEPTDTDTQYF. The CDR3 nucleotides are TGCGCCAGCAGTGACCCCGAACCGACAGACACAGATACGCAGTATTTT.

This clone was seen a handful of times. This chain uses TRBV20-1 with TRBJ1-2; D gene unclear. The CDR3 runs 10 residues. CDR1 and CDR2 (germline): DFQATT, SNEGSKA (reference sequence). V shed 4 bases and J shed 4 bases, with 4 bases lying between them. CDR3: CSANRYGYTF. The CDR3 nucleotides read TGCAGTGCTAACCGCTATGGCTACACCTTC.

This chain uses TRBV7-8 with TRBJ1-5; D may be TRBD1 (6 bases). V lost 2 bases, J lost 7 bases, and 9 bases lay in between. The CDR3 runs to 13 residues. Germline values: CDR1 SGHVS, CDR2 FQNEAQ. CDR3 sequence reads: CASSLTGSQPQHF. Here the CDR3 DNA reads TGTGCCAGCAGCTTAACAGGGAGCCAGCCCCAGCATTTT.

The rearrangement joins TRBV25-1 to TRBJ2-1, with 9 bases fitting TRBD1. CDR1 is MGHDK and CDR2 is SYGVNS in the germline V gene. The CDR3 runs to 18 residues. Trimming took 3 bases from V and 1 from J; bases not matched to a gene: 10. CDR3 sequence (DNA): TGTGCCAGCAGTGATTTAATGGGACAGGGAACTTCCTACAATGAGCAGTTCTTC. Translated: CASSDLMGQGTSYNEQFF.

The chain is built from TRBV6-4 and TRBJ2-2; a possible D gene is TRBD2 (5 bases). This CDR3 region has 16 residues. Germline V gene sequence: CDR1 MRHNA, CDR2 SNTAGT. The V end lost 0 bases, the J end lost 1 base, and 9 bases lay between the germline ends. CDR3 loop: CASSDSRAENTGELFF. The CDR3 DNA sequence: TGTGCCAGCAGTGACTCGAGGGCAGAGAACACCGGGGAGCTGTTTTTT.

This clone occurred a few times. The chain combines TRBV29-1 with TRBJ1-1; 7 bases fit TRBD1. Germline V gene lookup returns CDR1 SQVTM and CDR2 ANQGSEA. This CDR3 is built from 12 residues. J gave up 7 bases and V 8 bases, and 10 bases lay outside the gene matches. Written as DNA, the CDR3 is TGCAGCCTCGGGAGGGGGCACGGTGAAGCTTTCTTT. Translated: CSLGRGHGEAFF. The whole variable domain, remainder taken from reference TRBV29-1 and TRBJ1-1, is SAVISQKPSRDICQRGTSLTIQCQVDSQVTMMFWYRQQPGQSLTLIATANQGSEATYESGFVIDKFPISRPNLTFSTLTVSNMSPEDSSIYLCSLGRGHGEAFFGQGTRLTVV.

The genes are TRBV19 and TRBJ1-4; no definite D call. The germline V gene encodes CDR1 LNHDA and CDR2 SQIVND (reference sequence). V gave up 2 bases and J gave up 4 bases, with 11 bases separating them. The CDR3 consists of 15 residues. DNA of the CDR3: TGTGCCAGTAGTATAAAACGGAACATTAATGAAAAACTGTTTTTT. It specifies CASSIKRNINEKLFF.

This rearrangement joins TRBV6-5 to TRBJ2-1; the match to TRBD1 covers 8 bases. The V gene's germline CDR1 is MNHEY and CDR2 SVGAGI. CDR3 length: 14 amino acids. Trimming at V came to 0 bases and at J to 7 bases, leaving 2 bases not matched to a gene. CDR3 sequence reads: CASSYSTGANEQFF. The CDR3 nucleotides read TGTGCCAGCAGTTACTCGACAGGGGCGAATGAGCAGTTCTTC.

This chain uses TRBV5-1 with TRBJ1-6; possible D gene TRBD1, 5 bases. Germline loops: CDR1 SGHRS, CDR2 YFSETQ. There are 15 residues in the CDR3. V was clipped by 2 bases and J by 5 bases, with 11 bases between them. This CDR3 is CASSLKDSHNSPLHF. Here the CDR3 DNA reads TGCGCCAGCAGCTTAAAAGACAGCCATAATTCACCCCTCCACTTT.

The chain couples TRBV6-1 to TRBJ1-4; D unclear. Germline V gene lookup returns CDR1 MNHNS and CDR2 SASEGT. V lost 5 bases to trimming and J lost 6 bases, with 10 bases between them. This CDR3 comprises 13 residues. DNA for the CDR3: TGTGCCAGCAGTCCTAGGACGGATGAAAAACTGTTTTTT. The encoded protein is CASSPRTDEKLFF.